This T cell receptor (beta chain) stems from a study of tumor-infiltrating lymphocytes in oesophageal squamous cell carcinoma. The CDR3 is 13 residues long. Germline CDR1 is SGHTA and CDR2 is FQGTGA. This clonotype was recorded many times. TCRdb analysed the PCR reads with MiXCR anew, one entry per CDR3 protein. Among under 9,500 distinct CDR3 sequences, roughly 65% were seen once, and the ten largest hold about a third. The TCR was taken from a female donor with esophageal squamous cell carcinoma. The genes are TRBV7-3 and TRBJ2-5, with TRBD2 as a possible D gene (6 bases). The J call may be in error: the DNA end matches TRBJ2-1 better. What was sequenced was esophageal tumor tissue. The CDR3 nucleotides read TGTGCCAGCAGCTTAGGGGGGTGGGGTGAGCAGTTCTTC. Protein product: CASSLGGWGEQFF.